This entry is about one T cell receptor beta chain. Per the original data handling: Amplifying reference gene primers gave estimates of nucleated cell counts. TCRdb's table, derived via immunoSEQ multiplex PCR, lists solely in-frame clones and lacks some. The V and J calls and clone size were taken over from that table, and D and trimming were inferred from the DNA. The repertoire holds approximately 140,000 clones, with less than 90% as singletons. Germline V gene lookup returns CDR1 KGHDR and CDR2 SFDVKD. V lost 7 bases and J 1 base, leaving 8 bases between the germline ends. The CDR3 totals 13 residues. The sample originates from a study of blood T cell repertoires in COVID-19. At the level of the study: Samples came from the United States, Italy and Spain, spanning acute and convalescent COVID-19. Sources were T cells, B-cell-depleted T cells, or PBMCs; the material itself was cDNA or gDNA.

The material sequenced was peripheral blood. The chain employs TRBV24-1 and TRBJ2-3; D possibly corresponds to TRBD1 (6 bases). The clonotype was recovered from a man in his fifties or sixties with acute or convalescent COVID-19. CDR3 protein: CATRGTRTDTQYF. The CDR3 coding sequence is TGTGCCACCAGAGGGACACGCACAGATACGCAGTATTTT.